What follows describes a single T cell receptor beta chain. Antigen unknown. The repertoire was sequenced with immunoSEQ multiplex PCR; TCRdb's copy has only in-frame clones and lacks some. Found here are around 100,000 clones, under 95% of them singletons; the top ten hold approximately 1%. This entry is derived from a study of graft-versus-host responses after intestinal transplantation. At the level of the study: Multivisceral, liver-intestinal, or isolated intestinal transplants were performed in recipients. Following induction with anti-thymocyte globulin, all recipients were given tacrolimus and steroids for two to three years.

Overall study findings and caveats: GvH clones occurred in recipient marrow; some first appeared in ileum or blood.

This sample comprised unstimulated CD8+ T cells sorted from spleen or lymph node cells, obtained before intestinal transplant. The receptor was isolated from a human donor who received an intestinal transplant.

The CDR3 DNA sequence: TGCGCCAGCAGCCAAGATCCTACCGTACTGGCCCCTCCAGATACGCAGTATTTT. Protein: CASSQDPTVLAPPDTQYF. This chain joins TRBV4-1 and TRBJ2-3, with unresolved D. Trimming removed 0 bases at V and 4 bases at J, with 20 bases between. The V gene's germline CDR1 is MGHRA and CDR2 YSYEKL. The CDR3 has 18 amino acids.